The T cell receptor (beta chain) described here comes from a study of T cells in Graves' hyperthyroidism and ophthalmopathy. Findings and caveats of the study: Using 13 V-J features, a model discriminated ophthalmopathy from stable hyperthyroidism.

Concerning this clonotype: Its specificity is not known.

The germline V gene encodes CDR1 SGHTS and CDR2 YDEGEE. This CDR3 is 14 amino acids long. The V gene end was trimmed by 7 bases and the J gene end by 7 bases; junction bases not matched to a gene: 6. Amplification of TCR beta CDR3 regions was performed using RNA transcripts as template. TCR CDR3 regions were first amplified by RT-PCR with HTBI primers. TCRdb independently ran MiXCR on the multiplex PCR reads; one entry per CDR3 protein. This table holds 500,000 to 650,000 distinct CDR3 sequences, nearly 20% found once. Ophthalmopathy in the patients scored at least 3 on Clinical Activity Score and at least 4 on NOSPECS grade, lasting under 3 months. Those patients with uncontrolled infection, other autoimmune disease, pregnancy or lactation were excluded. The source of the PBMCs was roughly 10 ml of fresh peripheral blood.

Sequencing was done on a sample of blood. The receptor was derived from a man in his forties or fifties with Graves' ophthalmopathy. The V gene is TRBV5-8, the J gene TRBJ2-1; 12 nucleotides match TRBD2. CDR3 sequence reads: CASAGTSGWNEQFF. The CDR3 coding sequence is TGTGCCAGCGCAGGGACTAGCGGGTGGAATGAGCAGTTCTTC.